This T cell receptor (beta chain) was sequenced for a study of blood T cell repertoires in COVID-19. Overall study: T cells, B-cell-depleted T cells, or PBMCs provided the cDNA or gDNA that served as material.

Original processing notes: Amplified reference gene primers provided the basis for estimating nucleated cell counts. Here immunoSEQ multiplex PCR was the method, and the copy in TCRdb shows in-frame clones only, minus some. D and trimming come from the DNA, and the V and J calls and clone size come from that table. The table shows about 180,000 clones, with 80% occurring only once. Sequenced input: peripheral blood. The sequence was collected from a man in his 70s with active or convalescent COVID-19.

CDR3 residues: CSVDRRTGVSYEQYF. CDR3 bases: TGCAGCGTTGACCGACGGACAGGGGTAAGCTACGAGCAGTACTTC. This sequence joins TRBV29-1 and TRBJ2-7, with 9 bases lining up with TRBD1. Trimming cost V 3 bases and J 3 bases; bases outside gene matches: 9. The CDR3 is 15 amino acids. CDR1 and CDR2 from the germline V gene are SQVTM and ANQGSEA.